One sample yielded the 31 T cell receptor beta chains listed below, sequenced in a study of blood T cell repertoires in COVID-19. The table came from immunoSEQ multiplex PCR; TCRdb's copy has only in-frame clones and leaves some out. The data show over 200,000 clones, approximately 85% seen once. The sequencing sample was made of peripheral blood. Receptors originate from a human donor in a cohort sampled during active COVID-19.

The chain employs TRBV4-1 and TRBJ2-7; D perhaps matches TRBD1 (5 bases). Germline CDR1 MGHRA, CDR2 YSYEKL. The V end was cut by 0 bases, the J end by 4 bases, with 10 bases between. The CDR3 loop spans 14 amino acids. CDR3: CASSQDRASYEQYF. CDR3 DNA: TGCGCCAGCAGCCAAGACAGGGCTTCATACGAGCAGTACTTC.

The chain joins TRBV14 to TRBJ1-3, with a possible D match to TRBD1 (5 bases). CDR3 length: 15 amino acids. V lost 4 bases to trimming and J lost 4 bases, with 14 bases between them. Germline-derived CDR1 and CDR2 are SGHDN and FVKESK. CDR3 bases: TGTGCCAGCAGCCGAGGACACTCCGGGGGAAACACCATATATTTT. Protein product: CASSRGHSGGNTIYF. The full variable domain, its missing parts supplied by reference TRBV14 and TRBJ1-3, is EAGVTQFPSHSVIEKGQTVTLRCDPISGHDNLYWYRRVMGKEIKFLLHFVKESKQDESGMPNNRFLAERTGGTYSTLKVQPAELEDSGVYFCASSRGHSGGNTIYFGEGSWLTVV.

The chain employs TRBV30 and TRBJ2-7, with D perhaps TRBD2 (5 bases). V lost 8 bases, J lost 4 bases, and 12 bases lay in between. The germline CDR1 and CDR2 sequences are GTSNPN and SVGIG (reference sequence). The CDR3 loop spans 11 amino acids. CDR3 region: CAQADGYEQYF. Written as DNA, the CDR3 is TGTGCCCAAGCGGACGGGTACGAGCAGTACTTC.

The chain couples TRBV7-2 to TRBJ2-7; 12 bases line up with TRBD2. This CDR3 is 14 amino acids long. The V gene's germline CDR1 is SGHTA and CDR2 FQGNSA. J gave up 6 bases and V 6 bases, and 6 bases lay outside the gene matches. The CDR3 here is CASRPLAGGREQYF. The DNA for the CDR3 is TGTGCCAGCAGACCCCTAGCGGGGGGGCGCGAGCAGTACTTC.

The J gene is TRBJ1-5, the V gene TRBV6-5; D unresolved. The V gene lost 5 bases and the J gene lost 0 bases, with 11 bases spanning the gap. Germline CDR1 reads MNHEY; CDR2 reads SVGAGI. The CDR3 spans 15 residues. CDR3: CASSLLSSSNQPQHF. CDR3 nucleotide sequence: TGTGCCAGCAGTCTCCTTTCCTCTAGCAATCAGCCCCAGCATTTT.

CDR3 in amino acids: CSGTANTEAFF. Written as DNA, the CDR3 is TGCAGCGGTACAGCGAACACTGAAGCTTTCTTT. The chain carries TRBV29-1 and TRBJ1-1; D remains ambiguous. CDR1 and CDR2 (germline): SQVTM, ANQGSEA. With 7 bases removed from V and 1 base from J, the gap between germline ends came to 7 bases. CDR3 size: 11 residues.

The table lists this clone with a count of one. V gene TRBV2 combines with J gene TRBJ2-5; no clear D gene. Deletions cut 8 bases from V and 0 bases from J, with 13 bases between. CDR3 size: 14 residues. Looked up from germline, CDR1 is SNHLY and CDR2 is FYNNEI. This chain's CDR3 is CASAGSGYQETQYF. The CDR3 nucleotides read TGTGCCAGCGCTGGCTCCGGGTACCAAGAGACCCAGTACTTC.

The chain recombines TRBV7-9 with TRBJ2-7; tentative D call: TRBD2 (6 bases). The CDR3 has 13 residues. V dropped 3 bases and J dropped 2 bases, with 8 bases sitting between them. From germline, CDR1 is SEHNR and CDR2 FQNEAQ (reference sequence). The CDR3 sequence: CASSLEGPYEQYF. The CDR3 DNA sequence: TGTGCCAGCAGCTTGGAGGGTCCCTACGAGCAGTACTTC.

The CDR3 region is CASTPARGDSTNEKLFF. In nucleotides, the CDR3 is TGTGCCAGCACCCCCGCCAGGGGCGACTCAACTAATGAAAAACTGTTTTTT. The chain links TRBV28 to TRBJ1-4; tentatively, D is TRBD1 (6 bases). Trimming took off 7 bases at V and 0 bases at J, with 18 bases between the two ends. There are 17 residues in the CDR3. Germline CDR1 MDHEN, CDR2 SYDVKM.

The sample holds one count of this clone. J is TRBJ2-7 and V is TRBV29-1; no clear D. Per germline, CDR1 SQVTM and CDR2 ANQGSEA. The CDR3 has 12 residues. V was cut by 3 bases and J by 0 bases, with 6 bases left in between. The CDR3 DNA reads TGCAGCGTTGAGGCAGTCTCCTACGAGCAGTACTTC. Its translation: CSVEAVSYEQYF.

The rearrangement joins TRBV19 to TRBJ2-4; possible D gene TRBD2, 5 bases. The CDR3 totals 14 residues. In germline, CDR1 is LNHDA, CDR2 SQIVND (reference sequence). V lost 7 bases, J lost 0 bases, and 10 bases lay in between. The CDR3 loop reads CASMDLLAKNIQYF. The CDR3 coding sequence is TGTGCCAGTATGGACTTATTAGCCAAAAACATTCAGTACTTC. The entire variable domain, with the rest obtained from reference TRBV19 and TRBJ2-4, is as follows: DGGITQSPKYLFRKEGQNVTLSCEQNLNHDAMYWYRQDPGQGLRLIYYSQIVNDFQKGDIAEGYSVSREKKESFPLTVTSAQKNPTAFYLCASMDLLAKNIQYFGAGTRLSVL.

This chain connects TRBV28 to TRBJ2-1; the D gene is possibly TRBD2 (5 bases). The CDR3 is 16 residues long. Germline V gene sequence: CDR1 MDHEN, CDR2 SYDVKM. Trimming cost V 5 bases and J 0 bases, with 14 bases left between them. The CDR3 sequence: CASSHLTIASYNEQFF. The CDR3 DNA follows: TGTGCCAGCAGTCACTTGACTATCGCCTCCTACAATGAGCAGTTCTTC.

In this sample, this clone turned up once. V usage is TRBV9 and J usage is TRBJ2-7; 11 bases align to TRBD2. The CDR3 spans 16 residues. The V gene end was trimmed by 3 bases and the J gene end by 2 bases; junction bases not matched to a gene: 7. Germline loops: CDR1 SGDLS, CDR2 YYNGEE. CDR3 sequence reads: CASSATRGLAAYEQYF. CDR3 nucleotides: TGTGCCAGCAGCGCGACCAGGGGACTAGCGGCCTACGAGCAGTACTTC.

The rearrangement joins TRBV28 to TRBJ2-7, with a weak D call TRBD1 (6 bases). CDR3 length: 13 amino acids. The V end was cut by 5 bases, the J end by 5 bases, with 13 bases between. CDR1 is MDHEN, CDR2 SYDVKM, per germline. The chain's CDR3 is CASSPQGSHEQYF. The CDR3 DNA is TGTGCCAGCAGTCCTCAGGGGTCCCACGAGCAGTACTTC.

The chain combines TRBV7-2 with TRBJ1-5, with D hard to call. Germline CDR1 is SGHTA and CDR2 is FQGNSA. The CDR3 contains 14 residues. V was clipped by 3 bases and J by 3 bases, with 9 bases between them. CDR3 coding DNA: TGTGCCAGCAGCTTCGGCGGGTTCAATCAGCCCCAGCATTTT. Its protein product is CASSFGGFNQPQHF.

This chain links TRBV18 with TRBJ2-2; TRBD1 agrees at 11 bases. Germline V gene sequence: CDR1 KGHSH, CDR2 LQKENI. The CDR3 is 20 residues long. The trim removed 2 bases at V and 3 bases at J, leaving 14 bases unmatched. The CDR3 reads CASSPIRTGGFVSHTGELFF. DNA of the CDR3: TGTGCCAGCTCACCAATTCGGACAGGGGGCTTTGTTTCCCACACCGGGGAGCTGTTTTTT.

The V call is TRBV10-3, the J call TRBJ2-7, with 8 bases matching TRBD2. Germline lookup yields CDR1 ENHRY and CDR2 SYGVKD. This CDR3 comprises 17 residues. The J segment lost 0 bases and the V segment lost 3 bases, leaving 10 bases of the junction unmatched. CDR3 region: CAISDPAGTRSSYEQYF. The CDR3 DNA reads TGTGCCATCAGTGATCCGGCCGGGACTAGGAGCTCCTACGAGCAGTACTTC.

The table lists this clone with a count of one. The chain recombines TRBV6-2 or TRBV6-3 with TRBJ1-1; no clear D gene. Germline V gene lookup returns CDR1 MNHEY and CDR2 SVGEGT. V shed 6 bases and J shed 4 bases, with 18 bases lying between them. This CDR3 has 15 amino acids. The CDR3 region is CASSAASRLPTEAFF. The CDR3, as DNA: TGTGCCAGCAGCGCCGCCTCACGGTTGCCCACTGAAGCTTTCTTT.

V is TRBV9 and J is TRBJ2-7; maybe TRBD2 (5 bases). Trimming left V 0 bases short and J 7 bases short, with 8 bases between. The germline gives CDR1 SGDLS, CDR2 YYNGEE. This CDR3 is 12 amino acids long. The CDR3 DNA follows: TGTGCCAGCAGCGTAGAAGGCGGGGAGCAGTACTTC. Protein sequence: CASSVEGGEQYF.

The chain carries TRBV7-2 and TRBJ2-3; 10 nucleotides match TRBD2. The CDR3 runs 17 residues. CDR1 is SGHTA, CDR2 FQGNSA, per germline. V dropped 7 bases and J dropped 6; count of bases not matched to a gene: 16. The CDR3 sequence: CASTPQSGRAEWDTQYF. CDR3 coding DNA: TGTGCCAGCACCCCTCAGAGCGGGAGGGCCGAATGGGATACGCAGTATTTT.

The V call is TRBV7-2, the J call TRBJ2-4, with a possible D match to TRBD2 (5 bases). The CDR3 has 15 residues. Trimming removed 5 bases from V and 0 bases from J, with 11 bases in between. In germline, CDR1 is SGHTA, CDR2 FQGNSA. The CDR3 region is CASSQIGLAKNIQYF. The CDR3, as DNA: TGTGCCAGCAGCCAAATCGGACTAGCCAAAAACATTCAGTACTTC.

The rearrangement links TRBV19 to TRBJ2-7; no reliable D call. V lost 5 bases to trimming and J lost 3 bases, with 11 bases between them. CDR1 LNHDA and CDR2 SQIVND come from the germline V gene (reference sequence). The CDR3 is made up of 13 amino acids. The CDR3: CASSLTTNYEQYF. The CDR3 coding sequence is TGTGCCAGTAGTTTGACGACAAACTACGAGCAGTACTTC.

The chain combines TRBV5-6 with TRBJ2-7; possible D gene TRBD2, 5 bases. Germline CDR1 SGHDT, CDR2 YYEEEE. The CDR3 has 12 amino acids. V was pared by 1 base and J by 6 bases, with 8 bases between. The CDR3 DNA follows: TGTGCCAGCAGCTTGCCAGGAGGCGAGCAGTACTTC. Its translation: CASSLPGGEQYF.

The chain combines TRBV9 with TRBJ1-6; D gene uncertain. From germline, CDR1 is SGDLS and CDR2 YYNGEE. With 0 bases removed from V and 7 bases from J, the gap between germline ends came to 11 bases. The CDR3 length is 15 residues. CDR3 bases: TGTGCCAGCAGCGTAGGAGGAGGCGAAAATTCACCCCTCCACTTT. Its protein is CASSVGGGENSPLHF. Looking up the rest from reference TRBV9 and TRBJ1-6 gives the full variable domain: DSGVTQTPKHLITATGQRVTLRCSPRSGDLSVYWYQQSLDQGLQFLIQYYNGEERAKGNILERFSAQQFPDLHSELNLSSLELGDSALYFCASSVGGGENSPLHFGNGTRLTVT.

The rearrangement joins TRBV28 to TRBJ2-2; TRBD2 aligns across 10 bases. Germline CDR1 and CDR2: MDHEN and SYDVKM. The length of the CDR3 is 16 residues. Unmatched junction bases numbered 8, after V lost 3 bases and J lost 7 bases. The chain's CDR3 is CASSFRTSGGLGELFF. CDR3 coding DNA: TGTGCCAGCAGTTTCCGGACTAGCGGAGGGCTCGGGGAGCTGTTTTTT.

The chain joins TRBV5-4 to TRBJ2-7, with TRBD1 identical over 7 bases. V gave up 10 bases and J gave up 11 bases; unmatched junction bases: 12. Germline loops: CDR1 SGHNT, CDR2 YYREEE (reference sequence). CDR3 length: 11 amino acids. The DNA for the CDR3 is TGTGCCGACAAAGAAGGGGGCCGGAAGTACTTC. Protein sequence: CADKEGGRKYF.

Turning to this clone: The sample carries other DNA sequences with the same CDR3. V is TRBV9 and J is TRBJ1-2; the D is unclear. Germline assignment: CDR1 SGDLS and CDR2 YYNGEE. The V gene lost 3 bases and the J gene lost 5 bases, with 5 bases spanning the gap. The CDR3 consists of 11 residues. The CDR3 DNA sequence: TGTGCCAGCAGCGACGGGTATGGCTACACCTTC. This codes for CASSDGYGYTF.

In DNA, the CDR3 is TGTGCCAGTAGCACTTACGGGACAGCTTCCTACGAGCAGTACTTC. This gives the protein CASSTYGTASYEQYF. The chain recombines TRBV19 with TRBJ2-7; 7 positions match TRBD1. This CDR3 has 15 amino acids. The J segment lost 1 base and the V segment lost 6 bases, leaving 9 bases of the junction unmatched. Germline CDR1 reads LNHDA; CDR2 reads SQIVND (reference sequence).

The rearrangement uses TRBV5-6 and TRBJ1-4, with a tentative D call TRBD1 (6 bases). Germline CDR1 reads SGHDT; CDR2 reads YYEEEE. The CDR3 totals 16 residues. Trimming shortened V by 5 bases and J by 0 bases, and 14 bases separated the two germline ends. The CDR3 loop reads CASSSIRGATNEKLFF. CDR3 in DNA: TGTGCCAGCAGTTCGATCAGGGGAGCAACTAATGAAAAACTGTTTTTT.

With respect to this clone: Other DNA variants within this sample encode the same CDR3. The chain is built from TRBV5-6 and TRBJ2-3, with TRBD1 matching over 7 bases. V gave up 0 bases and J gave up 6 bases; unmatched junction bases: 4. CDR1 is SGHDT, CDR2 YYEEEE, per germline. There are 14 residues in the CDR3. CDR3 bases: TGTGCCAGCAGCTTGGCACAGGGGACGGATACGCAGTATTTT. It translates to CASSLAQGTDTQYF. Full variable domain (remainder filled in from reference TRBV5-6 and TRBJ2-3): DAGVTQSPTHLIKTRGQQVTLRCSPKSGHDTVSWYQQALGQGPQFIFQYYEEEERQRGNFPDRFSGHQFPNYSSELNVNALLLGDSALYLCASSLAQGTDTQYFGPGTRLTVL.

The V and J genes are TRBV5-1 and TRBJ2-7; tentatively, D is TRBD1 (5 bases). Germline CDR1 SGHRS, CDR2 YFSETQ. V was pared by 4 bases and J by 6 bases, with 17 bases between. This CDR3 has 14 residues. In nucleotides, the CDR3 is TGCGCCAGCAGCCCCCTAGGGGAAAAAGGCGAGCAGTACTTC. This gives the protein CASSPLGEKGEQYF.